The sequence of this TCR beta chain was determined in a study of patients and donors after allogeneic stem cell transplantation. TCRdb reprocessed the RT-PCR reads with MiXCR, giving one entry per CDR3 protein. The sample gives 150,000 to 200,000 distinct CDR3 sequences, approximately 28% of which show up once; around 3.3% is in the top ten. With 0 bases removed from V and 2 bases from J, the gap between germline ends came to 20 bases. Germline CDR1 is DFQATT and CDR2 is SNEGSKA (reference sequence). The CDR3 is 18 residues long. The chain carries TRBV20-1 and TRBJ2-4; D unclear. This clonotype was sampled from a human donor who was either an allogeneic HSCT recipient or a stem cell or donor lymphocyte infusion donor (not recorded which). It is not recorded whose cells these are; they may come from a transplant donor. Sequences were obtained from blood, either unsorted or a sorted T cell fraction (not recorded which). The CDR3 here is CSARDPWYSSDTKNIQYF. The CDR3 coding sequence is TGCAGTGCTAGAGATCCGTGGTACTCGAGCGATACCAAAAACATTCAGTACTTC.